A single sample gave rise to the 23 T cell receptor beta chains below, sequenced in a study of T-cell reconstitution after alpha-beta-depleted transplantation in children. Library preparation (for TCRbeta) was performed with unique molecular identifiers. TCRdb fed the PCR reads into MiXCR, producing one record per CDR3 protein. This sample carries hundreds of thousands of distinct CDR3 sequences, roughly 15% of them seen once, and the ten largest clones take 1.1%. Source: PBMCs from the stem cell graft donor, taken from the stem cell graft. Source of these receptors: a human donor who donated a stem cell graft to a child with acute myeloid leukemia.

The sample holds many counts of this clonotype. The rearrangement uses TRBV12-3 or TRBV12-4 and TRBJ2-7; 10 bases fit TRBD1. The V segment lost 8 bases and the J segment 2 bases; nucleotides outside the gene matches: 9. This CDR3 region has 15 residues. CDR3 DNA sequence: TGTGCCAGCGGACCTGGGGACAGGGGTGCCTACGAGCAGTACTTC. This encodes CASGPGDRGAYEQYF.

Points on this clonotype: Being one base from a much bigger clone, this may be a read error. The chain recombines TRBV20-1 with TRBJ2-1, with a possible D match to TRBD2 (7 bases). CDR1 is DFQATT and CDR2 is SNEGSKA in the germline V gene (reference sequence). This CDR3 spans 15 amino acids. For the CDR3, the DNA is TGCTGTGCTTTGATGAGGGGGGGGGTTTACAATGAGCAGTTCTTC. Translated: CCALMRGGVYNEQFF.

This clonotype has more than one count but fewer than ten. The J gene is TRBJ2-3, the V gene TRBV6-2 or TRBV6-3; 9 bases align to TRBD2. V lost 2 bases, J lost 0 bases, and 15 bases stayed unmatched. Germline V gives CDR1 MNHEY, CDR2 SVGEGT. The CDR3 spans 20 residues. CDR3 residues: CASSYQTGTSLLPSTDTQYF. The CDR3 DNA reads TGTGCCAGCAGTTACCAAACAGGGACTAGCCTACTACCTAGCACAGATACGCAGTATTTT.

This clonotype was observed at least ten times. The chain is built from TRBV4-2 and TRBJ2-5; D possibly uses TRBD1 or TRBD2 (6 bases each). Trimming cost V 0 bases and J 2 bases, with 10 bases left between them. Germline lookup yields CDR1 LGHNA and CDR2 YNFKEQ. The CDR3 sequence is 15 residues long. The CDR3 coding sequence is TGTGCCAGCAGCCAAGATTGGAGGGGGCAAGAGACCCAGTACTTC. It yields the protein CASSQDWRGQETQYF.

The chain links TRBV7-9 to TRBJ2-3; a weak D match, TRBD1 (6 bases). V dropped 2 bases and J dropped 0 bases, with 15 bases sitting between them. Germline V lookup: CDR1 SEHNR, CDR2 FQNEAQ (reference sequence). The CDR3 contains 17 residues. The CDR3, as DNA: TGTGCCAGCAGCTTACCAAAGACAGGAATTAGCACAGATACGCAGTATTTT. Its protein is CASSLPKTGISTDTQYF.

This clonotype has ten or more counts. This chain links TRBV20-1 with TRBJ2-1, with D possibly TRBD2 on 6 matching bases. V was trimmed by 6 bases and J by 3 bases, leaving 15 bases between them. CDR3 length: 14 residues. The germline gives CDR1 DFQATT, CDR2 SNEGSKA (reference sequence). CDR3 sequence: CSAPPWGDYNEQFF. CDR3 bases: TGCAGTGCCCCTCCCTGGGGGGACTACAATGAGCAGTTCTTC.

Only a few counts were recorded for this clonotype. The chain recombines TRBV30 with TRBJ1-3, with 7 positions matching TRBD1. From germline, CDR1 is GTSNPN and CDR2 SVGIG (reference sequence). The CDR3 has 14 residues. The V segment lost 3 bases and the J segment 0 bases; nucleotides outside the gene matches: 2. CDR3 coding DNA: TGTGCCTGGAGAGGGACAGCCTCTGGAAACACCATATATTTT. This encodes CAWRGTASGNTIYF. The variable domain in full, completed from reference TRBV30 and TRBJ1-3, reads SQTIHQWPATLVQPVGSPLSLECTVEGTSNPNLYWYRQAAGRGLQLLFYSVGIGQISSEVPQNLSASRPQDRQFILSSKKLLLSDSGFYLCAWRGTASGNTIYFGEGSWLTVV.

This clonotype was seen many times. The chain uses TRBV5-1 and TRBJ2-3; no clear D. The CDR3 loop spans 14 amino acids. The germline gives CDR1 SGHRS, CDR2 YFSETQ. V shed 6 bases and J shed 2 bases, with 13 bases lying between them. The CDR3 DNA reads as TGCGCCAGCACTCAGTCCTCCTTCACAGATACGCAGTATTTT. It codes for CASTQSSFTDTQYF.

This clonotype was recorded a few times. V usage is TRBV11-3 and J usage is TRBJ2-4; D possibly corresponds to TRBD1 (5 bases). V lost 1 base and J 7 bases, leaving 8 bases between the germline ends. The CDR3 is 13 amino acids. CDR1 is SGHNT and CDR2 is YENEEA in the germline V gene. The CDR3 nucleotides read TGTGCCAGCAGCTTAGCCTCAGGGAACATTCAGTACTTC. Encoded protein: CASSLASGNIQYF.

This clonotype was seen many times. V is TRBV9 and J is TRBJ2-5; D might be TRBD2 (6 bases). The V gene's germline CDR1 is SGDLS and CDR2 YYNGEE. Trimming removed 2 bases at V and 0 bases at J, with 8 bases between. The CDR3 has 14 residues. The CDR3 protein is CASSVTSYQETQYF. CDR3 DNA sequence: TGTGCCAGCAGCGTTACTAGCTACCAAGAGACCCAGTACTTC.

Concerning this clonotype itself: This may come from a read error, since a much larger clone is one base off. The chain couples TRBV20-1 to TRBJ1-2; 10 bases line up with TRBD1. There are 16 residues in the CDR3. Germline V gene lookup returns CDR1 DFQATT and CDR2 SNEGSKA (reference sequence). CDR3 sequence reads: CCAAKSPGQGNYGYTF. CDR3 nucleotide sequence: TGCTGTGCTGCGAAAAGTCCGGGACAGGGGAACTATGGCTACACCTTC.

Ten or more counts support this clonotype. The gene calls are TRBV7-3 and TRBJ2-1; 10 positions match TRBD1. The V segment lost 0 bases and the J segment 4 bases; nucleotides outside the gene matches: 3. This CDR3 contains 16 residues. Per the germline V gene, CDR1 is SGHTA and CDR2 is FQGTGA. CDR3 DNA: TGTGCCAGCAGCTTAACGGGGACAGGGGAGTACAATGAGCAGTTCTTC. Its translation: CASSLTGTGEYNEQFF. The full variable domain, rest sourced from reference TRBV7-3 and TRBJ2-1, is GAGVSQTPSNKVTEKGKYVELRCDPISGHTALYWYRQSLGQGPEFLIYFQGTGAADDSGLPNDRFFAVRPEGSVSTLKIQRTERGDSAVYLCASSLTGTGEYNEQFFGPGTRLTVL.

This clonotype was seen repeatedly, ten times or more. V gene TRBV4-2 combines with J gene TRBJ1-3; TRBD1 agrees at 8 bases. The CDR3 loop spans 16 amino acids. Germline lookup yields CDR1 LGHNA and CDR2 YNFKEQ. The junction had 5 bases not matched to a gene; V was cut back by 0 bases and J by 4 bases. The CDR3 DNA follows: TGTGCCAGCAGCCAAGATCCAGGGGGCGCGGGAAACACCATATATTTT. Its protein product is CASSQDPGGAGNTIYF.

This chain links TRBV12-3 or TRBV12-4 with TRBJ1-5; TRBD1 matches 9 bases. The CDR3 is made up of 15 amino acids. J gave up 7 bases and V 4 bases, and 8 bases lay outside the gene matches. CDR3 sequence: CASSSETDRGQPQHF. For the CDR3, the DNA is TGTGCCAGCAGTTCCGAGACGGACAGGGGACAGCCCCAGCATTTT.

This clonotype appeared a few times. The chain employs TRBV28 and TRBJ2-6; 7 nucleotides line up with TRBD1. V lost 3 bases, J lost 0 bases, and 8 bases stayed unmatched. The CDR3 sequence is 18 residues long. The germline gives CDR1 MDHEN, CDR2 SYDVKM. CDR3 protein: CASSLVLWDSSGANVLTF. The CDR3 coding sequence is TGTGCCAGCAGTTTGGTACTGTGGGACAGCTCTGGGGCCAACGTCCTGACTTTC.

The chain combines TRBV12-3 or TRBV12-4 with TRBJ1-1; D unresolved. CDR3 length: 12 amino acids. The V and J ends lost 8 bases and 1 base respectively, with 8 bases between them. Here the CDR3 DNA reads TGTGCCAGCTCGGTGCAGAACACTGAAGCTTTCTTT. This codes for CASSVQNTEAFF.

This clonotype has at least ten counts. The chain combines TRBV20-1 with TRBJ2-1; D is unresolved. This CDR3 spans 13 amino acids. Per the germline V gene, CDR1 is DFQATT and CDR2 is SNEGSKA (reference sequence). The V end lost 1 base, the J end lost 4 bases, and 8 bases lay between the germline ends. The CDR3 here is CSARGIGYNEQFF. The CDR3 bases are TGCAGTGCTAGAGGAATAGGATACAATGAGCAGTTCTTC.

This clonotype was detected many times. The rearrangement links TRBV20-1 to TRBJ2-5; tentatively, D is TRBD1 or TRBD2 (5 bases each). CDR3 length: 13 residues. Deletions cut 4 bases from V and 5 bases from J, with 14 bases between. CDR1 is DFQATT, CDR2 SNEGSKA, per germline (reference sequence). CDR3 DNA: TGCAGTGCTACCGGGACGCGGCAGGAGACCCAGTACTTC. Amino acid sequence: CSATGTRQETQYF.

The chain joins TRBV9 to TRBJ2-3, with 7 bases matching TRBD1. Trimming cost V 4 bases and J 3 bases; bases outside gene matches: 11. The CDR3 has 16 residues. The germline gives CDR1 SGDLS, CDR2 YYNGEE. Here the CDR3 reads CASSTWTGEGTDTQYF. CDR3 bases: TGTGCCAGCAGCACCTGGACAGGCGAAGGGACAGATACGCAGTATTTT.

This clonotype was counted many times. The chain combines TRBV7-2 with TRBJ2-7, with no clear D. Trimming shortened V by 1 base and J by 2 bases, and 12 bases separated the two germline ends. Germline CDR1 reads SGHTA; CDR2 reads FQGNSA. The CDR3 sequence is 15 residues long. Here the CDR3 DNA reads TGTGCCAGCAGCTTAGTGGCGGCTGTGGCCTACGAGCAGTACTTC. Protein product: CASSLVAAVAYEQYF.

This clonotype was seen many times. CDR3 region: CASSPTGSGDIQYF. DNA of the CDR3: TGTGCCAGCAGCCCGACAGGGAGTGGAGACATTCAGTACTTC. V usage is TRBV7-2 and J usage is TRBJ2-4, with 7 bases lining up with TRBD1. In germline, CDR1 is SGHTA, CDR2 FQGNSA. The CDR3 spans 14 residues. V gave up 5 bases and J gave up 8 bases; unmatched junction bases: 9.

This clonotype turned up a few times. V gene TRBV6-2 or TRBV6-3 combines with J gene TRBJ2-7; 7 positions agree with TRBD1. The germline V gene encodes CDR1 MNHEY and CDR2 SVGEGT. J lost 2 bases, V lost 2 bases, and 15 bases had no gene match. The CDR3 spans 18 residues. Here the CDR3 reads CASSYPLYNPGQAYEQYF. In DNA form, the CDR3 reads TGTGCCAGCAGTTACCCTCTATATAACCCCGGACAGGCCTACGAGCAGTACTTC.

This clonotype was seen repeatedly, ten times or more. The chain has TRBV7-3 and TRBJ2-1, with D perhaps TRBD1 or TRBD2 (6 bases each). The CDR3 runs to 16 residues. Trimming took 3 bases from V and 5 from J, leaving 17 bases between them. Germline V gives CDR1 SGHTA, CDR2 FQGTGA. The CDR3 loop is CASSFAKTGRNNEQFF. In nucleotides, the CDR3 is TGTGCCAGCAGCTTTGCGAAAACAGGGAGGAACAATGAGCAGTTCTTC.